These 10 T cell receptor beta chains were all obtained from the same sample, sequenced in a study of T cell clonality in common variable immunodeficiency (dated by TCRdb to the mid-2010s). Receptor libraries were prepared by the immunoSEQ multiplex PCR assay. The source is immuneACCESS, and TCRdb retained only in-frame sequences with V and J called. Part of the clones is not carried over; for the studies checked, unresolved V genes explain less than half of this, and the remainder is unexplained. This sample shows roughly 42,000 clones, and none of them turns up only once. 2.1% of the sample goes to the ten largest clones. Sequences were obtained from peripheral blood mononuclear cells. These receptors all stem from a person aged 18 to 70 in good health.

This clone came up many times. Read sequence stops 3 residues before the CDR3 end, and the germline J gene provides the missing end. V and J are TRBV19 and TRBJ2-7; possibly TRBD1 for D (5 bases). Per the germline V gene, CDR1 is LNHDA and CDR2 is SQIVND (reference sequence). V lost 1 base and J lost 6, with 16 bases in between. The CDR3 consists of 15 residues. CDR3 protein: CASSIGPSQGSEQYF. The covered CDR3 bases are TGTGCCAGTAGTATAGGCCCTTCCCAGGGTAGCGAG.

There are many counts of this clone. The CDR3 goes on 3 residues after the read ends, and that part is filled in from the germline J gene. V and J are TRBV11-2 and TRBJ1-5; D might be TRBD1 (5 bases). Trimming removed 5 bases at V and 6 bases at J, with 14 bases between. This CDR3 spans 14 amino acids. The germline V gene encodes CDR1 SGHAT and CDR2 FQNNGV. The covered CDR3 bases are TGTGCCAGCAGCGCGGGGCAGGGCGGTCAGCCC. Translating gives CASSAGQGGQP. The whole CDR3 reads CASSAGQGGQPQHF.

This clone turned up a few times. The CDR3 extends 3 residues past the end of the read, so its final part is completed from the germline J gene. The rearrangement joins TRBV19 to TRBJ1-2; 8 nucleotides agree with TRBD1. The CDR3 is made up of 15 amino acids. Germline loops: CDR1 LNHDA, CDR2 SQIVND (reference sequence). The V and J ends lost 5 bases and 6 bases, in that order; junction bases with no gene match: 11. CDR3 DNA, as far as it was read: TGTGCCAGTAGTCCCGGGACAGGCGGTCTCAATGGC. It specifies CASSPGTGGLNG. The complete CDR3 sequence is CASSPGTGGLNGYTF.

Concerning this clone: The read is 3 residues too short to cover the CDR3 end, so that end is filled in from the germline J gene. The rearrangement joins TRBV19 to TRBJ2-3; 7 bases are a match to TRBD1. Germline assignment: CDR1 LNHDA and CDR2 SQIVND (reference sequence). The CDR3 loop spans 15 amino acids. Unmatched junction bases numbered 12, after V lost 7 bases and J lost 5 bases. CDR3 DNA, as far as it was read: TGTGCCAGTAAGCCGGGACAGCGTCTGGGAGATACG. This sequence encodes CASKPGQRLGDT. The CDR3 in its entirety is CASKPGQRLGDTQYF. The variable domain in full, completed from reference TRBV19 and TRBJ2-3, reads DGGITQSPKYLFRKEGQNVTLSCEQNLNHDAMYWYRQDPGQGLRLIYYSQIVNDFQKGDIAEGYSVSREKKESFPLTVTSAQKNPTAFYLCASKPGQRLGDTQYFGPGTRLTVL.

This clone was seen ten or more times. The CDR3 extends 3 residues past the end of the read, so its final part is completed from the germline J gene. This chain joins TRBV29-1 and TRBJ2-1, with TRBD1 identical over 8 bases. This CDR3 is built from 13 residues. The trim removed 4 bases at V and 7 bases at J, leaving 6 bases unmatched. From germline, CDR1 is SQVTM and CDR2 ANQGSEA. CDR3 in amino acids: CSVGQGFMNEQFF. The part of the CDR3 DNA that was read is TGCAGCGTTGGACAGGGGTTTATGAATGAG.

This clone was recorded at least ten times. Sequencing ends 3 residues short of the CDR3 end; the germline J gene provides the rest. The genes are TRBV2 and TRBJ2-3; D is possibly TRBD2 (5 bases). The CDR3 is made up of 17 amino acids. Looked up from germline, CDR1 is SNHLY and CDR2 is FYNNEI. V was pared by 5 bases and J by 1 base, with 19 bases between. This CDR3 is CASSTYRLLRGTDTQYF. The part of the CDR3 DNA that was read is TGTGCCAGCAGTACTTACCGACTTCTGCGGGGCACAGATACG.

In this sample, this clone turned up many times. The read comes to an end 3 residues before the CDR3 does, leaving the germline J gene to fill in the end. This rearrangement joins TRBV18 to TRBJ2-5; D is uncertain. The CDR3 is 14 residues long. The V gene lost 0 bases and the J gene lost 5 bases, with 10 bases spanning the gap. The germline CDR1 and CDR2 sequences are KGHSH and LQKENI. The CDR3: CASSPPVGWETQYF. The part of the CDR3 DNA that was read is TGTGCCAGCTCACCACCGGTAGGGTGGGAGACC.

This clone occurred many times. The read comes to an end 3 residues before the CDR3 does, leaving the germline J gene to fill in the end. The rearrangement uses TRBV6-2 or TRBV6-3 and TRBJ2-7; D may be TRBD2 (5 bases). Trimming pared 7 bases from V and 4 bases from J, leaving 17 bases between. This CDR3 spans 14 amino acids. Germline V lookup: CDR1 MNHEY, CDR2 SVGEGT. CDR3 bases read: TGTGCCAGCACCGACCCGGGGTGGAGGTACGAG. Protein sequence: CASTDPGWRYE. The complete CDR3 reads CASTDPGWRYEQYF.

This clone showed up many times. The DNA ends 3 residues before the CDR3 does, and the rest of the CDR3 is filled in from the germline J gene. The chain carries TRBV9 and TRBJ1-1; TRBD1 might be the D (6 bases). Germline lookup yields CDR1 SGDLS and CDR2 YYNGEE. The CDR3 runs 14 residues. CDR3 DNA (partial): TGTGCCAGCAGCGTAGAAGCAGGAGGACAGAGA. This sequence encodes CASSVEAGGQR. The whole CDR3 is CASSVEAGGQRAFF. The entire variable domain, with the rest obtained from reference TRBV9 and TRBJ1-1, is as follows: DSGVTQTPKHLITATGQRVTLRCSPRSGDLSVYWYQQSLDQGLQFLIQYYNGEERAKGNILERFSAQQFPDLHSELNLSSLELGDSALYFCASSVEAGGQRAFFGQGTRLTVV.

This clone occurred many times. The read comes to an end 3 residues before the CDR3 does, leaving the germline J gene to fill in the end. V gene TRBV5-6 combines with J gene TRBJ1-2; possibly TRBD1 for D (5 bases). The germline V and J ends were trimmed by 0 bases and 5 bases, with 11 bases remaining between them. Germline CDR1 is SGHDT and CDR2 is YYEEEE. The CDR3 is made up of 14 amino acids. The CDR3 DNA, read in part, is TGTGCCAGCAGCTTGGCCTCAGGGAATTATGGC. Translating it yields CASSLASGNYG. The whole CDR3 sequence reads CASSLASGNYGYTF.